These 9 T cell receptor beta chains were sequenced from one sample in a study of PD-L1 blockade in urothelial cancer. TCRdb keeps only in-frame clones here, not all; method: immunoSEQ multiplex PCR. Here the sample spans about 42,000 clones, about four fifths being singletons. Sequences were derived from PBMCs, sampled around atezolizumab (anti-PD-L1) treatment. The source is a man aged 70-80 years with urothelial cancer.

The chain recombines TRBV19 with TRBJ2-3; 12 bases are shared with TRBD2. CDR3 length equals 18 residues. V gave up 6 bases and J gave up 1 base; unmatched junction bases: 11. The germline CDR1 and CDR2 sequences are LNHDA and SQIVND (reference sequence). In DNA, the CDR3 is TGTGCCAGTAGCTATACTAGCGGGAGGACGTACCGCACAGATACGCAGTATTTT. This encodes CASSYTSGRTYRTDTQYF.

The rearrangement links TRBV11-1 to TRBJ2-2, with 8 bases lining up with TRBD2. The CDR3 runs to 17 residues. V dropped 3 bases and J dropped 6; count of bases not matched to a gene: 12. In germline, CDR1 is SGHAT, CDR2 FQDESV (reference sequence). Written as DNA, the CDR3 is TGTGCCAGCAGCTTCAGCCCAGCGGGAGATCTAGCCGGGGAGCTGTTTTTT. This encodes CASSFSPAGDLAGELFF.

The rearrangement joins TRBV28 to TRBJ1-1; D might be TRBD1 (5 bases). CDR1 MDHEN and CDR2 SYDVKM come from the germline V gene. Trimming removed 11 bases at V and 0 bases at J, with 10 bases between. This CDR3 is built from 12 residues. The CDR3 reads CAGGGMNTEAFF. CDR3 nucleotides: TGTGCCGGGGGGGGTATGAACACTGAAGCTTTCTTT.

The chain couples TRBV27 to TRBJ2-2, with D unclear. CDR3 length: 15 amino acids. V lost 0 bases to trimming and J lost 6 bases, with 11 bases between them. CDR1 and CDR2 from the germline V gene are MNHEY and SMNVEV (reference sequence). The CDR3 nucleotides are TGTGCCAGCAGTTTATCGATGGCAGTCCCCGGGGAGCTGTTTTTT. It is translated as CASSLSMAVPGELFF.

The gene calls are TRBV9 and TRBJ2-1; TRBD1 matches 8 bases. Germline V gene sequence: CDR1 SGDLS, CDR2 YYNGEE. V shed 4 bases, J shed 3 bases, and the junction held 6 bases outside the gene matches. The CDR3 has 15 amino acids. DNA of the CDR3: TGTGCCAGCAGCCCGTCCGGGACAGGCTACAATGAGCAGTTCTTC. Translating gives CASSPSGTGYNEQFF.

The chain is built from TRBV5-4 and TRBJ2-1; possible D gene TRBD2, 6 bases. V was trimmed by 4 bases and J by 4 bases, leaving 18 bases between them. Germline-derived CDR1 and CDR2 are SGHNT and YYREEE (reference sequence). CDR3 length: 16 residues. The CDR3 loop is CASSEAAEGAYNEQFF. The CDR3 nucleotides read TGTGCCAGCAGCGAAGCAGCGGAGGGTGCGTACAATGAGCAGTTCTTC.

The gene calls are TRBV6-5 and TRBJ2-3; TRBD1 matches at 10 bases. From germline, CDR1 is MNHEY and CDR2 SVGAGI. V gave up 2 bases and J gave up 6 bases; unmatched junction bases: 5. The CDR3 is 15 residues long. CDR3 nucleotide sequence: TGTGCCAGCAGTTACCGACAGGGGGCAGGGGATACGCAGTATTTT. It is translated as CASSYRQGAGDTQYF.

This clone appeared a few times. The rearrangement links TRBV27 to TRBJ1-1; D is uncertain. In germline, CDR1 is MNHEY, CDR2 SMNVEV (reference sequence). The CDR3 sequence is 15 residues long. Trimming removed 5 bases from V and 3 bases from J, with 16 bases in between. CDR3 DNA sequence: TGTGCCAGCAGTCCCCTTCGGGTTAAGTACACTGAAGCTTTCTTT. It is translated as CASSPLRVKYTEAFF.

The DNA for the CDR3 is TGTGCCAGCAGCGTTAGCGGGAGTAGGGAGACCCAGTACTTC. Amino acid sequence: CASSVSGSRETQYF. The gene calls are TRBV9 and TRBJ2-5; 9 bases map to TRBD2. The germline V gene encodes CDR1 SGDLS and CDR2 YYNGEE. Losses at the gene ends were 2 bases for V and 5 bases for J; bases not matched to a gene: 4. The CDR3 spans 14 residues. Based on the CDR3 plus reference TRBV9 and TRBJ2-5, the full variable domain is DSGVTQTPKHLITATGQRVTLRCSPRSGDLSVYWYQQSLDQGLQFLIQYYNGEERAKGNILERFSAQQFPDLHSELNLSSLELGDSALYFCASSVSGSRETQYFGPGTRLLVL.